This T cell receptor (beta chain) was sequenced during a study of PD-1 blockade in classical Hodgkin lymphoma. Points from the study as a whole: Newly diagnosed patients had baseline TCR diversity that was reportedly lower than that of healthy donors. Whoever responded completely had baseline diversity much like that seen in newly diagnosed patients. After ASCT, patients who started nivolumab under 1 year later were excluded. While CD8+ TCR diversity did not rise significantly by C4D1, CD4+ TCR diversity did.

TCRdb's table, derived via immunoSEQ multiplex PCR, lists solely in-frame clones and lacks some. This table holds 40,000 to 65,000 clones, around 85% found once. Following autologous stem cell transplantation, relapse occurred in every patient, and exposure to brentuximab vedotin varied. This clone was observed at least ten times. The antigen is undetermined. Source: peripheral blood mononuclear cells (PBMCs), taken at baseline. The sequence was collected from a human donor with classical Hodgkin lymphoma.

The DNA of the CDR3 is TGCGCCAGCAGCCAAGAAGGGGGGGAGGGCCGAGCAGAGACCCAGTACTTC. Translation: CASSQEGGEGRAETQYF. The rearrangement joins TRBV4-1 to TRBJ2-5; TRBD2 might be the D (7 bases). This CDR3 is 17 amino acids long. V was clipped by 0 bases and J by 4 bases, with 18 bases between them. Looked up from germline, CDR1 is MGHRA and CDR2 is YSYEKL.